The rows below give T cell receptor beta chains drawn from one sample of a study of CD8+CD57+ T cells in acquired aplastic anemia. TCRdb recomputed calls from the reads with MiXCR, one row per CDR3 protein. The table shows some 170,000 distinct CDR3 sequences, with roughly 63% occurring only once. Sequenced material: sorted CD4+, CD8+, or CD8+CD57+ T cells (not recorded which) from PBMCs. These receptors all come from a human donor with aplastic anemia. Both conserved end residues are part of each CDR3. The order of the fields is CDR3 length, clone size, D gene, V gene, J gene, CDR3 DNA, CDR3 protein. A D gene is named only where the DNA matches it firmly. Part of the rows lack a size; the others show once, few, many or a class for expanded clones.

>15|.|TRBD2|TRBV20-1|TRBJ2-7
TGCAGTGCTAGAGTGCTGCGGGAGTCCTCCTACGAGCAGTACTTC
CSARVLRESSYEQYF
>12|once|TRBD2|TRBV10-3|TRBJ2-5
TGTGCCATCAGTTTTACTAGCGCACCCCAGTACTTC
CAISFTSAPQYF
>13|.|.|TRBV20-1|TRBJ1-1
TGCAGTGCTGTGAGGGGATTGGACACTGAAGCTTTCTTT
CSAVRGLDTEAFF
>15|.|.|TRBV14|TRBJ2-7
TGTGCCAGCAGCCAGAAGCGGGCTAGCTCCTACGAGCAGTACTTC
CASSQKRASSYEQYF
>16|.|.|TRBV7-9|TRBJ2-1
TGTGCCACAGCGTACCTTTGGGACCCCCTTTACAATGAGCAGTTCTTC
CATAYLWDPLYNEQFF
>9|.|TRBD1|TRBV7-9|TRBJ2-3
TGTGCCGGGACAGGGCTGCAGTATTTT
CAGTGLQYF
>11|.|.|TRBV10-3|TRBJ2-7
TGTGCCACCCCCGACCGATACGAGCAGTACTTC
CATPDRYEQYF
>14|.|TRBD1|TRBV24-1|TRBJ2-5
TGTGCCAGCAGCCCGACAGGGGCGGGAGAGACCCAGTACTTC
CASSPTGAGETQYF
>14|once|TRBD1|TRBV7-9|TRBJ1-5
TGTGCCAGCAGGGGGGGACAGGGTAATCAGCCCCAGCATTTT
CASRGGQGNQPQHF
>14|many|TRBD1|TRBV7-9|TRBJ1-1
TGTGCCAGCAGCACCACCAGGGGGCGAAGGGAAGCTTTCTTT
CASSTTRGRREAFF
>16|.|.|TRBV7-6|TRBJ2-2
TGTGCCAGCAGCTTAGAGCCGTTGGGATTTACCGGGGAGCTGTTTTTT
CASSLEPLGFTGELFF
>15|once|TRBD1|TRBV20-1|TRBJ2-1
TGCAGTGCTAGTCCCGGGACAGGTTCCTACAATGAGCAGTTCTTC
CSASPGTGSYNEQFF
>14|.|.|TRBV29-1|TRBJ1-1
TGCAGCGTTGTGGTTATGGGCCGGGACACTGAAGCTTTCTTT
CSVVVMGRDTEAFF
>14|few|.|TRBV5-1|TRBJ2-7
TGCGCCAGCAGCTCCCGACAGGATTCCTACGAGCAGTACTTC
CASSSRQDSYEQYF
>14|few|.|TRBV6-5|TRBJ2-7
TGTGCCAGCAGTGGGTATCAATTAGATGATAGGCAGTACTTC
CASSGYQLDDRQYF
>13|.|.|TRBV20-1|TRBJ2-7
TGCAGTGCTGCGGTCGCCTCCTCCTACGAGCAGTACTTC
CSAAVASSYEQYF
>16|many|TRBD1|TRBV5-1|TRBJ1-6
TGCGCCAGCAGCGCGACAGGACAGGGAAAAGGTTCACCCCTCCACTTT
CASSATGQGKGSPLHF
>13|many|.|TRBV7-9|TRBJ1-2
TGTGCCAGCAGCCACGAGGCAGACTATGGCTACACCTTC
CASSHEADYGYTF
>14|.|.|TRBV5-6|TRBJ1-4
TGTGCCAGCAGCCCCTCGGGACTAAATGAAAAACTGTTTTTT
CASSPSGLNEKLFF
>15|.|.|TRBV7-3|TRBJ1-1
TGTGCCAGCAGCTTCCTCGGAGGGATTAACACTGAAGCTTTCTTT
CASSFLGGINTEAFF
>15|once|TRBD1|TRBV10-1|TRBJ2-2
TGCGCCAGCAGTGACCAGGGGGCGAACACCGGGGAGCTGTTTTTT
CASSDQGANTGELFF
>13|.|.|TRBV7-9|TRBJ2-7
TGTGCCAGCAGTCCCAGACAGACTTACGAGCAGTACTTC
CASSPRQTYEQYF
>15|many|.|TRBV11-2|TRBJ2-5
TGTGCCAGCAGCATCCCCCGGACAGTTCAAGAGACCCAGTACTTC
CASSIPRTVQETQYF
>14|.|TRBD2|TRBV7-6|TRBJ2-7
TGTGCCAGCAGCTCGACTAGCGGGAGAGGCGAGCAGTACTTC
CASSSTSGRGEQYF
>14|.|.|TRBV10-3|TRBJ2-7
TGTGCCTTGAGACCCGGAGCTGGCTCCTACGAGCAGTACTTC
CALRPGAGSYEQYF
>14|.|TRBD1|TRBV24-1|TRBJ2-7
TGTGCCACCAGTGAATCAGGGGGTGACTACGAGCAGTACTTC
CATSESGGDYEQYF
>14|few|.|TRBV27|TRBJ1-1
TGTGCCAGCAGTTTGAAACAGGGTAACACTGAAGCTTTCTTT
CASSLKQGNTEAFF
>15|.|TRBD2|TRBV24-1|TRBJ2-1
TGTGCCACCAGTGATTCCCGGACTAGCGGGAGGTGGCAGTTCTTC
CATSDSRTSGRWQFF
>15|.|.|TRBV10-3|TRBJ1-5
TGTGCCATCAGTGAGGGATGGAGAAGCAATCAGCCCCAGCATTTT
CAISEGWRSNQPQHF
>12|.|.|TRBV10-3|TRBJ1-3
TGTGCCATCAGTGAGGGGGGGGACACCATATATTTT
CAISEGGDTIYF
>14|.|.|TRBV10-3|TRBJ1-2
TGTGCCATCAGTGAGTCGACAGGAGACTATGGCTACACCTTC
CAISESTGDYGYTF
>12|.|.|TRBV29-1|TRBJ1-2
TGCAGCGTTGTCCGGGGGGCGGGTGGCTACACCTTC
CSVVRGAGGYTF